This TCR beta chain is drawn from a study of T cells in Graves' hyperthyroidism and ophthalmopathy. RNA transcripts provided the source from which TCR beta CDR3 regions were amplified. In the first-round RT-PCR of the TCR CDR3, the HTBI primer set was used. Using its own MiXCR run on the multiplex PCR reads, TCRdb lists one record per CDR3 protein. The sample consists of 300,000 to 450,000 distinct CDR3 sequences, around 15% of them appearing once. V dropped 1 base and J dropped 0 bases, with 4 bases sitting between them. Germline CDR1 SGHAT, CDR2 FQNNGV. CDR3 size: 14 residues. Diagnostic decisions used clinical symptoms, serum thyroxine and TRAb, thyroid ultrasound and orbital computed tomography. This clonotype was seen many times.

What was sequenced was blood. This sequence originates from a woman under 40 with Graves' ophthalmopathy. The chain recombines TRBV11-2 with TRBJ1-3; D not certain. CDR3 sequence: CASSLGDSGNTIYF. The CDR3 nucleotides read TGTGCCAGCAGCTTAGGAGACTCTGGAAACACCATATATTTT.